This T cell receptor (beta chain) stems from a study of CD8+ T cells in alopecia areata. Study information: Treated patients received oral tofacitinib, 5 to 10 mg twice daily.

Following RNA extraction, reverse transcription yielded cDNA that acted as the sequencing template. Profiled with immunoSEQ multiplex PCR; TCRdb holds only in-frame clones, not every one. The sample lists more than 150,000 clones, approximately 49% seen once, with 9.5% to 13% in the top ten. Points on this clone: What it binds is not known.

Regarding the study as a whole: Lesional tissue from the scalp (especially in alopecia totalis/universalis) showed higher clonality than normal scalp.

The treatment: oral pan-JAK inhibitor, 5-10 mg twice daily. Investigators sorted PBMCs to obtain both CD4+ and CD8+ T cells. The CDR3 contains 14 residues. V lost 6 bases to trimming and J lost 7 bases; unmatched junction nucleotides: 3. CDR1 and CDR2 from the germline V gene are MNHEY and SMNVEV (reference sequence). Sequencing used CD8+ T cells sorted from blood, obtained at week 52, from a patient treated with tofacitinib. This chain connects TRBV27 to TRBJ1-6; 10 bases fit TRBD1. The clonotype originates from a human donor with alopecia areata. The CDR3 nucleotides read TGTGCCAGCAGCCAGACAGGGGGCAATTCACCCCTCCACTTT. Protein product: CASSQTGGNSPLHF.